Listed below are T cell receptor beta chains from one sample, sequenced in a study of blood T cell repertoires in COVID-19. Profiling relied on immunoSEQ multiplex PCR, and the TCRdb table lists in-frame clones only, not all of them. The repertoire holds a few hundred thousand clones, with 88% as singletons. Material for sequencing was peripheral blood. The receptors come from a woman between 25 and 40 years old with acute or convalescent COVID-19. The CDR3 runs from the conserved cysteine through the conserved F or W. D genes are given only for firm matches. Size is omitted from some rows. Given values are once, few, many or a class for expanded clones.

.	TRBV29-1	TRBJ2-3	TRBD2	TGCAGCGTAGCCGGGACTAGCGAGGGTACGCAGTATTTT	CSVAGTSEGTQYF
.	TRBV20-1	TRBJ1-2	.	TGCAGTGCTGCTGCGGGTACCGGCTACACCTTC	CSAAAGTGYTF
.	TRBV13	TRBJ2-3	.	TGTGCCAGCAGTCTTAGTTCTCCTTTAGCGACAATCACAGATACGCAGTATTTT	CASSLSSPLATITDTQYF
.	TRBV27	TRBJ1-3	.	TGTGCCAGCAGCGCTGGAAACACCATATATTTT	CASSAGNTIYF
.	TRBV18	TRBJ2-5	.	TGTGCCAGCTCACCGCTTAGCGGTTTCCAAGAGACCCAGTACTTC	CASSPLSGFQETQYF
once	TRBV11-2	TRBJ2-5	TRBD2	TGTGCCAGCAGCCAAACTAGCGGGAGTAATATCCAGTACTTC	CASSQTSGSNIQYF
.	TRBV7-9	TRBJ2-5	.	TGTGCCAGCAGCCCCAGAATTGAGTACTTC	CASSPRIEYF
.	TRBV5-8	TRBJ1-3	.	TGTGCCAGCAGCTTCCGCTGGGCCGGAAACACCATATATTTT	CASSFRWAGNTIYF
.	TRBV15	TRBJ2-3	TRBD2	TGTGCCACCAGCAGAGATCGGGGGGGTAGCACAGATACGCAGTATTTT	CATSRDRGGSTDTQYF
once	TRBV5-4	TRBJ2-3	.	TGTGCCAGCAGCCCCGACGGGGGCACAGATACGCAGTATTTT	CASSPDGGTDTQYF
.	TRBV14	TRBJ2-7	TRBD2	TGTGCCAGCAGCCAGTCAGGACTAGCCCCCTACGAGCAGTACTTC	CASSQSGLAPYEQYF